This T cell receptor (beta chain) originates from a study of neoadjuvant anti-PD-1 for oral cavity cancer. Time point of the sample: after neoadjuvant nivolumab, at surgical resection. Patients had newly diagnosed, untreated stage II-IVA oral cavity squamous cell carcinoma. Cohort: HPV-negative, locally advanced oral cavity squamous cell carcinoma patients. As for this clone: The antigen is not known.

Study-wide points: After neoadjuvant nivolumab, PBMC T cell clonality was significantly higher in non-responders than responders.

Six replicates per PBMC sample, mostly from about 500 ng of genomic DNA. The assay was immunoSEQ multiplex PCR, and TCRdb's table has in-frame clones only and misses some. This table has about 10,000 clones, approximately 57% appearing once. CDR1 is SGHDN and CDR2 is FVKESK in the germline V gene. With V trimmed by 2 bases and J by 2 bases, 11 bases remained unmatched. The CDR3 runs to 18 residues. The chain employs TRBV14 and TRBJ2-2, with 7 bases lining up with TRBD1. The material sequenced was PBMCs, taken after nivolumab (anti-PD-1) treatment. The clonotype originates from a person aged 35-80 years with oral cavity squamous cell carcinoma. CDR3 sequence (DNA): TGTGCCAGCAGCCAATGGGCCAGAAGGGGGCCTAACACCGGGGAGCTGTTTTTT. Residues: CASSQWARRGPNTGELFF.